The rows below give T cell receptor beta chains drawn from one sample of a study of T-cell reconstitution after alpha-beta-depleted transplantation in children. TCRdb recomputed calls from the PCR reads with MiXCR, one row per CDR3 protein. The sample has hundreds of thousands of distinct CDR3 sequences; around 9.5% are singletons. The source material was PBMCs from the stem cell graft donor, sampled from the stem cell graft. The receptors here all came from a human donor who donated a stem cell graft to a child with acute lymphoblastic leukemia. Each CDR3 is given with its conserved first and last residue. Each record gives: clone size, J gene, V gene, D gene, CDR3 DNA, CDR3 protein. A D gene is named only where the DNA matches it firmly. The listing skips clone size in some rows; elsewhere it reads once, few, many or a size class.

>many|TRBJ1-4|TRBV12-3/TRBV12-4|-
TGTGCCAGCAGTTTGTGGCAGGCAACTAATGAAAAACTGTTTTTT
CASSLWQATNEKLFF
>many|TRBJ2-1|TRBV6-1|-
TGTGCCAGCAGTGAAGAGGGGTACGAGCAGTTCTTC
CASSEEGYEQFF
>-|TRBJ2-3|TRBV9|-
TGTGCCAGCAGCGCGACGTGGGGCCTGGACACAGATACGCAGTATTTT
CASSATWGLDTDTQYF
>few|TRBJ1-2|TRBV20-1|-
TGCAGTGCTCCAGGGTTTGGCTACACCTTC
CSAPGFGYTF
>-|TRBJ1-1|TRBV12-3/TRBV12-4|-
TGTGCCAGCAGATTGGGACTGATTCACACTGAAGCTTTCTTT
CASRLGLIHTEAFF
>many|TRBJ1-2|TRBV12-3/TRBV12-4|-
TGTGCCAGCAGTGCCACCGGACAGACTAACTATGGCTACACCTTC
CASSATGQTNYGYTF
>-|TRBJ2-3|TRBV5-5|TRBD2
TGTGCCAGCAGCTCGAGGATAGCGGGGGGGGCAGATACGCAGTATTTT
CASSSRIAGGADTQYF
>few|TRBJ1-1|TRBV20-1|TRBD1
TGCAGTGCTAAGCCAGGGGGCAACACTGAAGCTTTCTTT
CSAKPGGNTEAFF
>many|TRBJ1-4|TRBV7-2|-
TGTGCCAGCAGCTTAAGAACTAATGAAAAACTGTTTTTT
CASSLRTNEKLFF
>-|TRBJ2-7|TRBV29-1|TRBD1
TGCAGCGTTGAAGACGGACAGGGGGCGACCGAGCAGTACTTC
CSVEDGQGATEQYF
>many|TRBJ1-1|TRBV7-9|-
TGTGCCAGCACCATCATAGAAGGGACTGAAGCTTTCTTT
CASTIIEGTEAFF
>few|TRBJ2-2|TRBV6-2/TRBV6-3|-
TGTGCCAGCAGTTACTCGAGAATGGGTCTCACGAACACCGGGGAGCTGTTTTTT
CASSYSRMGLTNTGELFF
>few|TRBJ2-3|TRBV4-1|TRBD2
TGCGCCAGCTCGACTAGCGGGGGGGCCTATGACACAGATACGCAGTATTTT
CASSTSGGAYDTDTQYF
>-|TRBJ2-7|TRBV12-3/TRBV12-4|-
TGTGCCAGCAGTTTATCTCAGGGGCTCTCCTACGAGCAGTACTTC
CASSLSQGLSYEQYF
>many|TRBJ2-3|TRBV5-1|-
TGCGCCAGCAGCGAACCCGGGAATACGCAGTATTTT
CASSEPGNTQYF
>few|TRBJ2-3|TRBV6-4|-
TGTGCCAGCAGTGTATACGGAGGGGCGGCGGATACGCAGTATTTT
CASSVYGGAADTQYF
>many|TRBJ2-1|TRBV12-3/TRBV12-4|-
TGTGCCAGCAGTCCATCCCCCGACTATGAGCAGTTCTTC
CASSPSPDYEQFF
>-|TRBJ2-7|TRBV7-2|-
TGTGCCAGCAGCTTAGAGGCGGAAACTTACGAGCAGTACTTC
CASSLEAETYEQYF
>many|TRBJ1-1|TRBV29-1|-
TGCAGCGTTGACGCAGGGAAACCCGCGAACACTGAAGCTTTCTTT
CSVDAGKPANTEAFF
>-|TRBJ2-1|TRBV12-3/TRBV12-4|TRBD2
TGTGCCAGCAGTTCCCCCCGGACTAGCGGGGGGTACAATGAGCAGTTCTTC
CASSSPRTSGGYNEQFF
>many|TRBJ2-5|TRBV4-1|-
TGCGCCAGCAGCCAAGGACAGTCCGGCCAAGAGACCCAGTACTTC
CASSQGQSGQETQYF
>few|TRBJ2-7|TRBV25-1|TRBD2
TGTGCCAGCAGTGATTCGGGGACTAGCGGGGGCCAAAAACCCTACGAGCAGTACTTC
CASSDSGTSGGQKPYEQYF
>medium-sized|TRBJ2-4|TRBV12-3/TRBV12-4|-
TGTGCCAGCAGTTGGGGGGCCAAAAACATTCAGTACTTC
CASSWGAKNIQYF
>-|TRBJ2-1|TRBV20-1|TRBD2
TGCAGTGCTAGATATCGACTAGCGGGGGGATGGGAGCAGTTCTTC
CSARYRLAGGWEQFF
>many|TRBJ2-3|TRBV3-1|-
TGTGCCAGCAGCCAGGACCTGGGGGGCGGCACAGATACGCAGTATTTT
CASSQDLGGGTDTQYF
>many|TRBJ1-1|TRBV5-1|TRBD1
TGCGCCAGCAGCTTGACCGGGACAGGGTTTGAAGCTTTCTTT
CASSLTGTGFEAFF
>-|TRBJ2-1|TRBV20-1|-
TGCAGTGCCCCCTCCTACAATGAGCAGTTCTTC
CSAPSYNEQFF
>-|TRBJ2-1|TRBV7-2|TRBD2
TGTGCCAGCAGTCCGCTAGCGGCGTACAATGAGCAGTTCTTC
CASSPLAAYNEQFF
>many|TRBJ2-7|TRBV20-1|-
TGCAGTGCTAGAGACTACTACGAGCAGTACTTC
CSARDYYEQYF
>few|TRBJ1-4|TRBV5-1|-
TGCGCCAGCAGCTTGGAACGGAAGAATGAAAAACTGTTTTTT
CASSLERKNEKLFF
>once|TRBJ2-7|TRBV6-5|TRBD2
TGTGCCAGCAGTTTAGAGGCGGGGGGACGCGAGCAGTACTTC
CASSLEAGGREQYF
>-|TRBJ2-3|TRBV19|-
TGTGCCAGTAGTATGGATGGCCTAGCCTCCCTCACTAGCACAGATACGCAGTATTTT
CASSMDGLASLTSTDTQYF
>-|TRBJ2-7|TRBV6-5|TRBD1
TGTGCCAGCAGTTACTCGCTGCAGGGGGCCTACTCCTACGAGCAGTACTTC
CASSYSLQGAYSYEQYF